The rows below give T cell receptor beta chains drawn from one sample of a study of T cells in Graves' hyperthyroidism and ophthalmopathy. One entry per CDR3 protein, called by TCRdb with MiXCR from the multiplex PCR reads. The table records fewer than 700,000 distinct CDR3 sequences, roughly 17% of them present only once. The sequenced material came from blood. These receptors came from a woman younger than 45 with Graves' hyperthyroidism. CDR3s include the opening cysteine and the closing phenylalanine or tryptophan. Each record gives: J gene, D gene, clone size, V gene, CDR3 DNA, CDR3 protein. A D gene is named only where the DNA matches it firmly. Where a row states a size, it is once, few, many or the class of an expanded clone; other rows omit it.

j_gene: TRBJ1-2; d_gene: .; abundance: .; v_gene: TRBV24-1; CDR3nt: TGTGCCCCCAGAGGGCAGCGCGAAAGCACTAACTATGGCTACACCTTC; CDR3aa: CAPRGQRESTNYGYTF
j_gene: TRBJ2-1; d_gene: TRBD2; abundance: few; v_gene: TRBV20-1; CDR3nt: TGCAGTGCTAGAGGAGGGCTAGCGGCCTCCTACAATGAGCAGTTCTTC; CDR3aa: CSARGGLAASYNEQFF
j_gene: TRBJ2-5; d_gene: TRBD1; abundance: .; v_gene: TRBV5-5; CDR3nt: TGTGCCAGCAGCTTGAGGGGGACAGCCATCCTCCAAGAGACCCAGTACTTC; CDR3aa: CASSLRGTAILQETQYF
j_gene: TRBJ2-7; d_gene: .; abundance: many; v_gene: TRBV5-1; CDR3nt: TGCGCCAGCAGCTTGGAGGTCGGGAGTGAATACGAGCAGTACTTC; CDR3aa: CASSLEVGSEYEQYF
j_gene: TRBJ2-1; d_gene: TRBD2; abundance: few; v_gene: TRBV20-1; CDR3nt: TGCAGTGCTAGTTCTAGCGGGAGTCTGAGCTCCTACAATGAGCAGTTCTTC; CDR3aa: CSASSSGSLSSYNEQFF
j_gene: TRBJ2-7; d_gene: TRBD2; abundance: few; v_gene: TRBV5-1; CDR3nt: TGCGCCAGCAGCTTGACCTCAGACGGGGGGGAGCAGTACTTC; CDR3aa: CASSLTSDGGEQYF
j_gene: TRBJ1-2; d_gene: .; abundance: many; v_gene: TRBV29-1; CDR3nt: TGCAGCGTCATGTCTACAGGTTACTATGGCTACACCTTC; CDR3aa: CSVMSTGYYGYTF
j_gene: TRBJ1-1; d_gene: .; abundance: .; v_gene: TRBV13; CDR3nt: TGTGCCAGCAGTGAAGGAGTTGCGGTGCCCTTGGCTTTCTTT; CDR3aa: CASSEGVAVPLAFF
j_gene: TRBJ2-5; d_gene: .; abundance: .; v_gene: TRBV9; CDR3nt: TGTGCCAGCAGCGGGGACGTCGGATTCCAAGAGACCCAGTACTTC; CDR3aa: CASSGDVGFQETQYF
j_gene: TRBJ2-5; d_gene: TRBD2; abundance: .; v_gene: TRBV9; CDR3nt: TGTGCCAGCAGCCCCGGGACTAGCGCTCAAGAGACCCAGTACTTC; CDR3aa: CASSPGTSAQETQYF
j_gene: TRBJ2-7; d_gene: .; abundance: many; v_gene: TRBV10-3; CDR3nt: TGTGCCATCAGTGAGTCTACGGGGGAGCAGTACTTC; CDR3aa: CAISESTGEQYF
j_gene: TRBJ2-1; d_gene: .; abundance: few; v_gene: TRBV25-1; CDR3nt: TGTGCCAGCAGTGAACGCTACCGCGATGAGCAGTTCTTC; CDR3aa: CASSERYRDEQFF
j_gene: TRBJ2-3; d_gene: TRBD2; abundance: many; v_gene: TRBV2; CDR3nt: TGTGCCAGCAGTGACCCGTTACTAGCGGGAGACGTTGGAGATACGCAGTATTTT; CDR3aa: CASSDPLLAGDVGDTQYF
j_gene: TRBJ1-4; d_gene: .; abundance: .; v_gene: TRBV20-1; CDR3nt: TGCAGTGCTAGGACAGGAGCTAATGAAAAACTGTTTTTT; CDR3aa: CSARTGANEKLFF
j_gene: TRBJ2-3; d_gene: .; abundance: many; v_gene: TRBV11-2; CDR3nt: TGTGCCAGCAGCTTAATCCCCAGCACAGATACGCAGTATTTT; CDR3aa: CASSLIPSTDTQYF
j_gene: TRBJ2-7; d_gene: .; abundance: many; v_gene: TRBV29-1; CDR3nt: TGCAGCACGCGGCAGCAGGGGCGTTACGAGCAGTACTTC; CDR3aa: CSTRQQGRYEQYF
j_gene: TRBJ2-5; d_gene: .; abundance: many; v_gene: TRBV28; CDR3nt: TGTGCCAGCAGTCCGCGGGACAGACAAGAGACCCAGTACTTC; CDR3aa: CASSPRDRQETQYF
j_gene: TRBJ2-7; d_gene: .; abundance: few; v_gene: TRBV7-9; CDR3nt: TGTGCCAGCACCCCGACACCGTCCTACGAGCAGTACTTC; CDR3aa: CASTPTPSYEQYF
j_gene: TRBJ2-3; d_gene: TRBD2; abundance: few; v_gene: TRBV5-4; CDR3nt: TGTGCCAGCAGCTCTGCTACTAGCGGGAGGGCAGATACGCAGTATTTT; CDR3aa: CASSSATSGRADTQYF
j_gene: TRBJ2-7; d_gene: TRBD2; abundance: few; v_gene: TRBV6-1; CDR3nt: TGTGCCAGCAGCCAAACCGGGACTAGCGGGAACGAGCAGTACTTC; CDR3aa: CASSQTGTSGNEQYF
j_gene: TRBJ1-1; d_gene: .; abundance: many; v_gene: TRBV30; CDR3nt: TGTGCCTGGACAGACAGGAACACTGAAGCTTTCTTT; CDR3aa: CAWTDRNTEAFF
j_gene: TRBJ1-5; d_gene: .; abundance: .; v_gene: TRBV6-2/TRBV6-3; CDR3nt: TGTGCCAGCAGTTACTCGAAGGAGAGTAATCAGCCCCAGCATTTT; CDR3aa: CASSYSKESNQPQHF
j_gene: TRBJ2-3; d_gene: .; abundance: .; v_gene: TRBV29-1; CDR3nt: TGCAGCGTTGTAGGCCTCGAAGTCACAGATACGCAGTATTTT; CDR3aa: CSVVGLEVTDTQYF
j_gene: TRBJ2-4; d_gene: .; abundance: few; v_gene: TRBV19; CDR3nt: TGTGCCAGTAGGGACACTACCGCCAAAAACATTCAGTACTTC; CDR3aa: CASRDTTAKNIQYF
j_gene: TRBJ2-7; d_gene: .; abundance: .; v_gene: TRBV7-9; CDR3nt: TGTGCCAGCAGCTTAGCGTGGGGCTCAGCCTACGAGCAGTACTTC; CDR3aa: CASSLAWGSAYEQYF
j_gene: TRBJ1-5; d_gene: .; abundance: few; v_gene: TRBV27; CDR3nt: TGTGCCAGCAGTACCAGACGGGGGAGTCAGCCCCAGCATTTT; CDR3aa: CASSTRRGSQPQHF
j_gene: TRBJ2-6; d_gene: TRBD2; abundance: few; v_gene: TRBV7-9; CDR3nt: TGTGCCAGCGGGGGGGCTGGGGCCAACGTCCTGACTTTC; CDR3aa: CASGGAGANVLTF
j_gene: TRBJ2-1; d_gene: .; abundance: .; v_gene: TRBV20-1; CDR3nt: TGCAGTGCACCCAATGGGGGACTCCCCTCCTACAATGAGCAGTTCTTC; CDR3aa: CSAPNGGLPSYNEQFF
j_gene: TRBJ2-5; d_gene: TRBD1; abundance: .; v_gene: TRBV7-9; CDR3nt: TGTGCCAGCAGCTTAGGGTCCGCGGACAGGGGGCTAAATTTAGAGACCCAGTACTTC; CDR3aa: CASSLGSADRGLNLETQYF
j_gene: TRBJ1-6; d_gene: .; abundance: .; v_gene: TRBV20-1; CDR3nt: TGCAGTGATCAGGGTCAGGATAATTCACCCCTCCACTTT; CDR3aa: CSDQGQDNSPLHF
j_gene: TRBJ1-2; d_gene: .; abundance: .; v_gene: TRBV19; CDR3nt: TGTGCCAGTAGTATCGGTTCGGGGGGCGCCTGGGGCTACACCTTC; CDR3aa: CASSIGSGGAWGYTF
j_gene: TRBJ2-5; d_gene: .; abundance: many; v_gene: TRBV28; CDR3nt: TGTGCCAGCAGTAGGAGGGTCCCAGAGACCCAGTACTTC; CDR3aa: CASSRRVPETQYF
j_gene: TRBJ2-7; d_gene: TRBD1; abundance: .; v_gene: TRBV25-1; CDR3nt: TGTGCCAGCAGTGAAGCCGGGACAGGGATGTACGAGCAGTACTTC; CDR3aa: CASSEAGTGMYEQYF
j_gene: TRBJ1-6; d_gene: .; abundance: .; v_gene: TRBV7-8; CDR3nt: TGTGCCAGCAGCTTCTACAGGACAGCGCCATATTCACCCCTCCACTTT; CDR3aa: CASSFYRTAPYSPLHF
j_gene: TRBJ2-7; d_gene: .; abundance: few; v_gene: TRBV19; CDR3nt: TGTGCCAGGCCCCAAACGATCTACGAGCAGTACTTC; CDR3aa: CARPQTIYEQYF
j_gene: TRBJ2-7; d_gene: .; abundance: .; v_gene: TRBV11-2; CDR3nt: TGTGCCAGCAGCTACATGTTTACCTACGAGCAGTACTTC; CDR3aa: CASSYMFTYEQYF
j_gene: TRBJ1-1; d_gene: .; abundance: many; v_gene: TRBV7-9; CDR3nt: TGTGCCAGCAGCTTAGGACTCACTGAAGCTTTCTTT; CDR3aa: CASSLGLTEAFF
j_gene: TRBJ2-7; d_gene: TRBD2; abundance: .; v_gene: TRBV20-1; CDR3nt: TGCAGTGCTATAGGACTAGCGGGAGGGCTCTCCTACGAGCAGTACTTC; CDR3aa: CSAIGLAGGLSYEQYF
j_gene: TRBJ2-3; d_gene: TRBD2; abundance: many; v_gene: TRBV2; CDR3nt: TGTGCCAGGGTCCCCCCCTCCCTAGCGGGATTCACAGATACGCAGTATTTT; CDR3aa: CARVPPSLAGFTDTQYF
j_gene: TRBJ2-1; d_gene: TRBD2; abundance: many; v_gene: TRBV7-2; CDR3nt: TGTGCCAGCAGCACCCTAGCGGGAGTTGGGTACAATGAGCAGTTCTTC; CDR3aa: CASSTLAGVGYNEQFF
j_gene: TRBJ2-5; d_gene: .; abundance: many; v_gene: TRBV7-8; CDR3nt: TGTGCCAGCAGCTTGATTAGCGGTTCAGGAGAGACCCAGTACTTC; CDR3aa: CASSLISGSGETQYF
j_gene: TRBJ2-3; d_gene: .; abundance: few; v_gene: TRBV2; CDR3nt: TGTGCCAGCAGTGACCGAGCGGGTTATGGCACAGATACGCAGTATTTT; CDR3aa: CASSDRAGYGTDTQYF
j_gene: TRBJ1-1; d_gene: .; abundance: many; v_gene: TRBV3-1; CDR3nt: TGTGCCAGCAGCTCCGTTCTGGCGAACACTGAAGCTTTCTTT; CDR3aa: CASSSVLANTEAFF
j_gene: TRBJ2-1; d_gene: .; abundance: few; v_gene: TRBV4-1; CDR3nt: TGCGCCAGCAGCCAAGTTCTACAGGGCGGGAATGAGCAGTTCTTC; CDR3aa: CASSQVLQGGNEQFF
j_gene: TRBJ1-1; d_gene: .; abundance: few; v_gene: TRBV11-3; CDR3nt: TGTGCCAGCAGCTTAGTTTTCAACACTGAAGCTTTCTTT; CDR3aa: CASSLVFNTEAFF
j_gene: TRBJ2-7; d_gene: TRBD1; abundance: .; v_gene: TRBV24-1; CDR3nt: TGTGCCACCAGTGATTCCGGGACAGGGGGTTACGAGCAGTACTTC; CDR3aa: CATSDSGTGGYEQYF
j_gene: TRBJ2-5; d_gene: .; abundance: few; v_gene: TRBV5-6; CDR3nt: TGTGCCAGCAGCTTGGAGCGGGAAGAGACCCAGTACTTC; CDR3aa: CASSLEREETQYF
j_gene: TRBJ1-4; d_gene: TRBD1; abundance: .; v_gene: TRBV7-9; CDR3nt: TGTGCCAGCAGCGGAATACAGGGGGCGTCTAATGAAAAACTGTTTTTT; CDR3aa: CASSGIQGASNEKLFF
j_gene: TRBJ2-1; d_gene: .; abundance: many; v_gene: TRBV12-3/TRBV12-4; CDR3nt: TGTGCCAGCAGTTTAGACCAGGGGAGCAATGAGCAGTTCTTC; CDR3aa: CASSLDQGSNEQFF
j_gene: TRBJ2-3; d_gene: TRBD2; abundance: .; v_gene: TRBV5-1; CDR3nt: TGCGCCAGCAGCTTCGGACTAGCGGGAAGTATAGATACGCAGTATTTT; CDR3aa: CASSFGLAGSIDTQYF
j_gene: TRBJ2-1; d_gene: TRBD1; abundance: few; v_gene: TRBV10-3; CDR3nt: TGTGCCATTACGGACAGGGTGAACAATGAGCAGTTCTTC; CDR3aa: CAITDRVNNEQFF
j_gene: TRBJ2-1; d_gene: .; abundance: many; v_gene: TRBV27; CDR3nt: TGTGCCAGCAGTTTAATGCGTCACAATGAGCAGTTCTTC; CDR3aa: CASSLMRHNEQFF
j_gene: TRBJ2-1; d_gene: TRBD2; abundance: many; v_gene: TRBV7-2; CDR3nt: TGTGCCAGCAGCTTAGTACTAGCGGGAGCTGGTGAGCAGTTCTTC; CDR3aa: CASSLVLAGAGEQFF
j_gene: TRBJ2-2; d_gene: .; abundance: many; v_gene: TRBV20-1; CDR3nt: TGCAGTGCTAGAGATCTCGGGGCGGACACCGGGGAGCTGTTTTTT; CDR3aa: CSARDLGADTGELFF
j_gene: TRBJ2-2; d_gene: .; abundance: few; v_gene: TRBV19; CDR3nt: TGTGCCAGTAGTCCCACCGGAGGGCTCTTCACCGGGGAGCTGTTTTTT; CDR3aa: CASSPTGGLFTGELFF